The 16 T cell receptor beta chains below were found in one sample sequenced in a study of blood T cells in healthy people across ages. Alongside a J-beta primer mix, a sample-barcoded 5' primer served in a second PCR lasting 7 to 11 cycles. TCRdb analysed the 5' RACE reads with MiXCR anew, one entry per CDR3 protein. Found here are about 730,000 distinct CDR3 sequences, roughly 43% of them singletons; the top ten hold 20% to 25%. Sample: blood. The receptors here all came from a woman aged 55 to 70 in good health.

This clonotype was picked up one time. CDR3 in DNA: TGTGCCAGCAGCTTAGGTGTGGCCGAAATTAACTATGGCTACACCTTC. It specifies CASSLGVAEINYGYTF. The chain carries TRBV7-2 and TRBJ1-2; D is ambiguous. The CDR3 has 16 amino acids. With 1 base removed from V and 1 base from J, the gap between germline ends came to 13 bases. Germline V lookup: CDR1 SGHTA, CDR2 FQGNSA.

The chain recombines TRBV6-5 with TRBJ2-5; 13 nucleotides agree with TRBD2. V trimming: 2 bases; J trimming: 4 bases; junction bases outside the gene matches: 13. The CDR3 consists of 19 residues. In germline, CDR1 is MNHEY, CDR2 SVGAGI. In DNA, the CDR3 is TGTGCCAGCAGTTACAGGGAACCGACTAGCGGGGGGTTCAGAGAGACCCAGTACTTC. Its protein is CASSYREPTSGGFRETQYF.

In its sample, this clonotype was seen a few times. This may be a read error: a much more frequent sequence differs by one nucleotide. CDR3 residues: CASSLGLVNEQYF. The CDR3 DNA reads as TGCGCCAGCAGCTTGGGCCTGGTCAATGAGCAGTACTTC. J is TRBJ2-5 and V is TRBV5-1; D call uncertain. This CDR3 has 13 residues. With 0 bases removed from V and 11 bases from J, the gap between germline ends came to 14 bases. Germline CDR1 reads SGHRS; CDR2 reads YFSETQ.

The rearrangement joins TRBV5-1 to TRBJ2-7, with 7 bases identical to TRBD2. From germline, CDR1 is SGHRS and CDR2 YFSETQ. V was clipped by 4 bases and J by 3 bases; unmatched bases: 10. This CDR3 is 15 amino acids long. For the CDR3, the DNA is TGCGCCAGCAGCACCCTCCGGGCTAGCGGCTACGAGCAGTACTTC. This gives the protein CASSTLRASGYEQYF. Variable domain in full (rest from reference TRBV5-1 and TRBJ2-7): KAGVTQTPRYLIKTRGQQVTLSCSPISGHRSVSWYQQTPGQGLQFLFEYFSETQRNKGNFPGRFSGRQFSNSRSEMNVSTLELGDSALYLCASSTLRASGYEQYFGPGTRLTVT.

The rearrangement uses TRBV6-6 and TRBJ2-5, with TRBD2 identical over 9 bases. V gave up 5 bases and J gave up 4 bases; unmatched junction bases: 5. Germline V gives CDR1 MNHNY, CDR2 SVGAGI (reference sequence). The CDR3 length is 14 residues. The CDR3 reads CASSDQTSGETQYF. Written as DNA, the CDR3 is TGTGCCAGCAGTGACCAGACTAGCGGAGAGACCCAGTACTTC.

J is TRBJ2-5 and V is TRBV29-1, with 11 bases fitting TRBD2. This CDR3 region has 14 residues. Germline V CDR1 and CDR2: SQVTM, ANQGSEA. Trimming removed 5 bases from V and 11 bases from J; junction bases left unmatched: 13. CDR3 sequence: CSVHRTSGHNEQYF. CDR3 in DNA: TGCAGCGTTCACAGGACTAGCGGGCACAATGAGCAGTACTTC. The variable domain in full, with the rest retrieved from reference TRBV29-1 and TRBJ2-5, is SAVISQKPSRDICQRGTSLTIQCQVDSQVTMMFWYRQQPGQSLTLIATANQGSEATYESGFVIDKFPISRPNLTFSTLTVSNMSPEDSSIYLCSVHRTSGHNEQYFGPGTRLLVL.

The chain has TRBV9 and TRBJ2-1; tentatively, D is TRBD2 (6 bases). CDR1 SGDLS and CDR2 YYNGEE come from the germline V gene. The CDR3 runs 16 residues. The germline V and J ends were trimmed by 4 bases and 4 bases, with 18 bases remaining between them. CDR3 in amino acids: CASSLWAGTGYNEQFF. Written as DNA, the CDR3 is TGTGCCAGCAGCCTGTGGGCGGGGACGGGTTACAATGAGCAGTTCTTC. The full variable domain, in which reference TRBV9 and TRBJ2-1 provide the parts outside the CDR3, is DSGVTQTPKHLITATGQRVTLRCSPRSGDLSVYWYQQSLDQGLQFLIQYYNGEERAKGNILERFSAQQFPDLHSELNLSSLELGDSALYFCASSLWAGTGYNEQFFGPGTRLTVL.

The sample holds a few counts of this clonotype. V and J are TRBV5-5 and TRBJ2-3, with 7 nucleotides matching TRBD2. The CDR3 is 16 residues long. Per the germline V gene, CDR1 is SGHKS and CDR2 is YYEKEE (reference sequence). The junction had 6 bases not matched to a gene; V was cut back by 0 bases and J by 2 bases. In DNA, the CDR3 is TGTGCCAGCAGCTTGGGCCCTAGCGGACTCACAGATACGCAGTATTTT. Encoded protein: CASSLGPSGLTDTQYF.

This chain uses TRBV9 with TRBJ2-5, with 13 bases aligning to TRBD2. The DNA end lines up better with TRBJ2-1; the J call may be wrong. CDR1 SGDLS and CDR2 YYNGEE come from the germline V gene. The CDR3 covers 16 residues. CDR3 in DNA: TGTGCCAGCAGCGTACTCGGACTAGCGGGAGAAGAGACCCAGTTCTTC. Encoded protein: CASSVLGLAGEETQFF.

This clonotype was detected once. V and J are TRBV6-5 and TRBJ2-1; D perhaps matches TRBD2 (5 bases). Germline V gives CDR1 MNHEY, CDR2 SVGAGI. This CDR3 has 11 amino acids. Trimming pared 6 bases from V and 15 bases from J, leaving 15 bases between. The CDR3 sequence: CASSQGIAWFF. CDR3 DNA sequence: TGTGCCAGCAGCCAAGGAATAGCGTGGTTCTTC.

This clonotype was observed a handful of times. This sequence joins TRBV7-9 and TRBJ2-5; no clear D. The CDR3 consists of 15 residues. CDR1 and CDR2 from the germline V gene are SEHNR and FQNEAQ (reference sequence). Trimming stripped 1 base from V and 4 bases from J, with 13 bases between. Here the CDR3 reads CASSLVSGFAETQYF. In DNA, the CDR3 is TGTGCCAGCAGCTTAGTTTCGGGTTTCGCAGAGACCCAGTACTTC.

The chain has TRBV7-3 and TRBJ2-2; weak D call: TRBD1 (5 bases). Trimming left V 6 bases short and J 5 bases short, with 10 bases between. The germline V gene encodes CDR1 SGHTA and CDR2 FQGTGA. CDR3 length: 13 residues. This chain's CDR3 is CASSSRETGELFF. CDR3 bases: TGTGCCAGCAGTTCCAGGGAAACCGGGGAGCTGTTTTTT.

The V call is TRBV7-9, the J call TRBJ2-5, with 8 bases matching TRBD1. V lost 4 bases, J lost 4 bases, and 5 bases stayed unmatched. The CDR3 extends over 14 amino acids. Per the germline V gene, CDR1 is SEHNR and CDR2 is FQNEAQ (reference sequence). CDR3 coding DNA: TGTGCCAGCAGCTGGCGGGACAGGATAGAGACCCAGTACTTC. Translating gives CASSWRDRIETQYF.

This clonotype was seen only a few times. The gene calls are TRBV9 and TRBJ1-2; the match to TRBD1 covers 7 bases. The CDR3 runs 14 residues. J lost 0 bases, V lost 4 bases, and 3 bases had no gene match. Germline V gives CDR1 SGDLS, CDR2 YYNGEE. This CDR3 is CASSRGQSNYGYTF. The DNA for the CDR3 is TGTGCCAGCAGCCGGGGACAGTCTAACTATGGCTACACCTTC.

The chain uses TRBV20-1 and TRBJ1-1, with no clear D. CDR1 is DFQATT and CDR2 is SNEGSKA in the germline V gene (reference sequence). The germline V and J ends were trimmed by 5 bases and 5 bases, with 12 bases remaining between them. The CDR3 runs to 12 residues. CDR3 sequence: CSAALLGTEAFF. In DNA form, the CDR3 reads TGCAGTGCTGCCCTACTGGGGACTGAAGCTTTCTTT.

This sequence joins TRBV10-3 and TRBJ2-3; D might be TRBD2 (5 bases). The CDR3 length is 12 residues. The germline gives CDR1 ENHRY, CDR2 SYGVKD. The V end lost 6 bases, the J end lost 5 bases, and 9 bases lay between the germline ends. This CDR3 is CAIRGDGDTQYF. Written as DNA, the CDR3 is TGTGCCATCAGGGGAGACGGAGATACGCAGTATTTT.